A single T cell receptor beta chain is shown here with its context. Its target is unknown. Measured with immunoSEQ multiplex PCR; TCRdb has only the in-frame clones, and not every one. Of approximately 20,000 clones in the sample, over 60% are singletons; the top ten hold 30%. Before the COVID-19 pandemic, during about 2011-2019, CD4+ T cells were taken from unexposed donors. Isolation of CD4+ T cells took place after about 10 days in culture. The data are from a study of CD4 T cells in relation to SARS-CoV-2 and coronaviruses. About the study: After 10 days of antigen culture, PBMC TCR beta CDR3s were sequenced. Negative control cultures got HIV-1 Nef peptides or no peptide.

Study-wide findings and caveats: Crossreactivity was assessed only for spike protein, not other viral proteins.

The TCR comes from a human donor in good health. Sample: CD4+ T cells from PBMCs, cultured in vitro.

CDR3 sequence (DNA): TGTGCCTGGAGTGGGGTATTGCCCTACGAGCAGTACTTC. This gives the protein CAWSGVLPYEQYF. The rearrangement links TRBV30 to TRBJ2-7; no clear D gene. The CDR3 totals 13 residues. Trimming took 1 base from V and 2 from J, leaving 9 bases between them. CDR1 is GTSNPN, CDR2 SVGIG, per germline (reference sequence).